This TCR beta chain was profiled in a study of T cell clonality in common variable immunodeficiency. Study findings and constraints: The cause of increased CVID clonality remains unclear without subpopulation sequencing. In common variable immunodeficiency, TCR beta chains reportedly carried fewer deletions and N-nucleotide insertions. TCRbeta clonality was increased in CVID versus healthy controls. CVID patient heterogeneity limited repertoire-clinical complication correlations.

Sequencing input was equivalent genomic DNA from CVID and controls. The protocol was immunoSEQ multiplex PCR, while the TCRdb copy is restricted to in-frame clones and leaves out a portion. The sample counts approximately 20,000 clones, none seen once; the ten largest own approximately 2.4%. The CDR3 is made up of 21 amino acids. Germline V gives CDR1 LGHNA, CDR2 YNFKEQ. With 4 bases removed from V and 2 bases from J, the gap between germline ends came to 30 bases. This clone was counted at least ten times. Its target is unknown. The CDR3 goes on 3 residues after the read ends, and that part is filled in from the germline J gene.

The rearrangement links TRBV4-2 to TRBJ1-5; TRBD1 might be the D (5 bases). The TCR comes from a human donor with common variable immunodeficiency. Sequenced sample: peripheral blood mononuclear cells. The CDR3 protein is CASSPSHPGDSNGKGNQPQHF. The CDR3 bases that were read are TGTGCCAGCAGCCCCTCCCACCCCGGAGACAGTAATGGGAAGGGCAATCAGCCC.